This T cell receptor beta chain was retrieved from a study of OX40 agonist ivuxolimab in advanced cancers. Assay used: immunoSEQ multiplex PCR; TCRdb lists only in-frame clones, some missing. The sample yields fewer than 75,000 clones, about nine tenths seen once. Germline values: CDR1 ENHRY, CDR2 SYGVKD. This CDR3 comprises 15 residues. Trimming pared 2 bases from V and 2 bases from J, leaving 13 bases between. No patient had autoimmune disease or received systemic immunosuppression. The material was CD4+ or CD8+ T cells sorted from blood, obtained in a trial of the OX40 agonist ivuxolimab. The chain carries TRBV10-3 and TRBJ2-7, with a weak D call TRBD1 (6 bases). The receptor was derived from an adult with an advanced solid tumor such as melanoma, head and neck, liver or kidney cancer. The CDR3, as DNA: TGTGCCATCAGTGAGAATCCCTCAGGGGCCTACGAGCAGTACTTC. Its protein product is CAISENPSGAYEQYF.